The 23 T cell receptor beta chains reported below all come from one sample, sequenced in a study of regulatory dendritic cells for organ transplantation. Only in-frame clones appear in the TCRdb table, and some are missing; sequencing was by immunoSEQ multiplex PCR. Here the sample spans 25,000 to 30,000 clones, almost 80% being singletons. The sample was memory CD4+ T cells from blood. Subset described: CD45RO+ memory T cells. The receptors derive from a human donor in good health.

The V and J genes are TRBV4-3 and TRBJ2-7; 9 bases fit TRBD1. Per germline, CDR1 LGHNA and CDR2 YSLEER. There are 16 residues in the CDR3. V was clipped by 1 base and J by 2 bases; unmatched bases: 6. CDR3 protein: CASSQARGQGAYEQYF. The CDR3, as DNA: TGCGCCAGCAGCCAAGCAAGGGGACAGGGAGCCTACGAGCAGTACTTC.

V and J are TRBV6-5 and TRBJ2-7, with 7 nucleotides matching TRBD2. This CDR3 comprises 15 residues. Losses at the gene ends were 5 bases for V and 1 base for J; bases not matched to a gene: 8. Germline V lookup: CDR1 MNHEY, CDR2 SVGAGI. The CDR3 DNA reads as TGTGCCAGCAGTCTGGGGGGGAGTGGGTCCTACGAGCAGTACTTC. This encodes CASSLGGSGSYEQYF.

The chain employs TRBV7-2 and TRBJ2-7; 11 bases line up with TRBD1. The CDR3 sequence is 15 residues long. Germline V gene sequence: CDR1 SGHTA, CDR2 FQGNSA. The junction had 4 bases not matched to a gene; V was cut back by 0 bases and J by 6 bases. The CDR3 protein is CASSLAWDRGAEQYF. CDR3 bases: TGTGCCAGCAGCTTAGCATGGGACAGGGGGGCCGAGCAGTACTTC.

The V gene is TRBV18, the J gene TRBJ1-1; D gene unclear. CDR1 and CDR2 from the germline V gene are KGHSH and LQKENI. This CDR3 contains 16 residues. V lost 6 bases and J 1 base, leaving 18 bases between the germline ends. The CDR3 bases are TGTGCCAGCTCGTCGGATCGGGGTGAGACGAACACTGAAGCTTTCTTT. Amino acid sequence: CASSSDRGETNTEAFF.

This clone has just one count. The CDR3, as DNA: TGTGCCAGCAGTTACGCCATAGGCACAGATACGCAGTATTTT. Translation: CASSYAIGTDTQYF. The chain employs TRBV11-2 and TRBJ2-3; D unresolved. CDR3 size: 14 residues. The germline V gene encodes CDR1 SGHAT and CDR2 FQNNGV. V lost 6 bases, J lost 1 base, and 11 bases lay in between. Full variable domain (remainder filled in from reference TRBV11-2 and TRBJ2-3): EAGVAQSPRYKIIEKRQSVAFWCNPISGHATLYWYQQILGQGPKLLIQFQNNGVVDDSQLPKDRFSAERLKGVDSTLKIQPAKLEDSAVYLCASSYAIGTDTQYFGPGTRLTVL.

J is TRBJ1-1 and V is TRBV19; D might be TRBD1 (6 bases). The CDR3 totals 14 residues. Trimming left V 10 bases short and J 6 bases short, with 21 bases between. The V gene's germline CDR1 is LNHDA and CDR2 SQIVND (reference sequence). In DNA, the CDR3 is TGTGCCACCAGATCACACAGGGATGTGGCTGAAGCTTTCTTT. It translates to CATRSHRDVAEAFF.

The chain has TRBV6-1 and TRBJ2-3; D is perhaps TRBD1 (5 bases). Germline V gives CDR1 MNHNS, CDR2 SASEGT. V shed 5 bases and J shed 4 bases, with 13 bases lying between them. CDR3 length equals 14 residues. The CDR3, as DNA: TGTGCCAGCAGTTCCCCAGGGATTTCAGATACGCAGTATTTT. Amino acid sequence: CASSSPGISDTQYF.

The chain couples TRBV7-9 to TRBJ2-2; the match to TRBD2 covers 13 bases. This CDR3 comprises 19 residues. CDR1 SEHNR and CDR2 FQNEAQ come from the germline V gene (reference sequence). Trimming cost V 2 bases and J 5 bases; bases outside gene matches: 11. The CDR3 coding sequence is TGTGCCAGCAGCTTATGGGGACTAGCGGGGCCCCCCTTTACCGGGGAGCTGTTTTTT. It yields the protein CASSLWGLAGPPFTGELFF.

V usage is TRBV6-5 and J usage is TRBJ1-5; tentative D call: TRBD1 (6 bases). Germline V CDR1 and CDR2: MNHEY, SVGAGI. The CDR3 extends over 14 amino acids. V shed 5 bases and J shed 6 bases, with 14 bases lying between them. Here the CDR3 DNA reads TGTGCCAGCAGTCCTAGAGGGGGGGGTCAGCCCCAGCATTTT. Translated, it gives CASSPRGGGQPQHF.

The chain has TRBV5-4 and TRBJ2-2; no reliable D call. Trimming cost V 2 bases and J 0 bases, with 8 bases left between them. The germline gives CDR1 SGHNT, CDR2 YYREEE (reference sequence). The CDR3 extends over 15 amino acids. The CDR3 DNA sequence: TGTGCCAGCAGCTTTATGTCAGCGAACACCGGGGAGCTGTTTTTT. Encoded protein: CASSFMSANTGELFF.

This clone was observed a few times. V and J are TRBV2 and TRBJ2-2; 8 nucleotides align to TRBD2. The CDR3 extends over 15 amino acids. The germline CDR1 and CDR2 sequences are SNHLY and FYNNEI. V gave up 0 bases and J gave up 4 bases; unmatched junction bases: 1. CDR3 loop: CASSEAGTSTGELFF. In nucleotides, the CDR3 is TGTGCCAGCAGTGAAGCTGGGACTAGCACCGGGGAGCTGTTTTTT.

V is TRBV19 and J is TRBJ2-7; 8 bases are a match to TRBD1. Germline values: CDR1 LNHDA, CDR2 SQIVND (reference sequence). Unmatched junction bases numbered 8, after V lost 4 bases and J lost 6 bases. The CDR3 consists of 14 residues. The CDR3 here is CASSKASDRGEQYF. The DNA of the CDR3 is TGTGCCAGTAGTAAGGCTTCAGACAGGGGCGAGCAGTACTTC.

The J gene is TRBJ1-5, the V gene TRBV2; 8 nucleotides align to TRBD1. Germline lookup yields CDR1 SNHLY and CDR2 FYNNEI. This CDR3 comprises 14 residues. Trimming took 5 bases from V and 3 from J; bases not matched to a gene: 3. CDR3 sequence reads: CASSKQGVNQPQHF. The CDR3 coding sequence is TGTGCCAGCAGTAAACAGGGGGTCAATCAGCCCCAGCATTTT.

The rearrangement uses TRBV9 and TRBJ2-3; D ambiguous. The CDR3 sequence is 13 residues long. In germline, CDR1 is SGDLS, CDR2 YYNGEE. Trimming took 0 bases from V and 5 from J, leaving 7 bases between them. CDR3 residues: CASSVGVEDTQYF. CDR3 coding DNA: TGTGCCAGCAGCGTAGGAGTTGAAGATACGCAGTATTTT.

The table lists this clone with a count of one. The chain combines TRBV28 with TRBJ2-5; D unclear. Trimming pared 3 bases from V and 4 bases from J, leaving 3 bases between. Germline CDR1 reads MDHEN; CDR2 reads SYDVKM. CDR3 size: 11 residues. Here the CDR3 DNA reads TGTGCCAGCAGTTTTTTAGAGACCCAGTACTTC. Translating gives CASSFLETQYF.

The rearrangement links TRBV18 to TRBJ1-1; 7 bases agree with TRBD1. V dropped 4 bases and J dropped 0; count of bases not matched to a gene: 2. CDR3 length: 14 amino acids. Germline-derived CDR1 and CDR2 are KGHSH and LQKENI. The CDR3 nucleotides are TGTGCCAGCTCACTGGGACAGATGAACACTGAAGCTTTCTTT. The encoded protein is CASSLGQMNTEAFF.

CDR3 bases: TGTGCCAGCAGCCGAAACAGCAATCAGCCCCAGCATTTT. It encodes CASSRNSNQPQHF. V gene TRBV6-5 combines with J gene TRBJ1-5, with no clear D. The CDR3 is 13 amino acids. Trimming removed 6 bases from V and 1 base from J, with 7 bases in between. Germline assignment: CDR1 MNHEY and CDR2 SVGAGI.

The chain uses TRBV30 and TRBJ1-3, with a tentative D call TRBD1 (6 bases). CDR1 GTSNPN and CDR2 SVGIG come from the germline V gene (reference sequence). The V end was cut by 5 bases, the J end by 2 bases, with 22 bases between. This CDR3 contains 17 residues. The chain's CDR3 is CAWQPGHPYPPGNTIYF. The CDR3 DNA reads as TGTGCCTGGCAACCGGGACACCCATACCCTCCTGGAAACACCATATATTTT.

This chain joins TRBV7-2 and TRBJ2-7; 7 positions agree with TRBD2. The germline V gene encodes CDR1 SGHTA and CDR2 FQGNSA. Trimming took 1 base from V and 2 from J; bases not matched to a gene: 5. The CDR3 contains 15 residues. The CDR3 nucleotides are TGTGCCAGCAGCTTAGGGGCTAGCGGAGCCTACGAGCAGTACTTC. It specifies CASSLGASGAYEQYF.

Here the CDR3 reads CASSRGRLGTDTQYF. CDR3 sequence (DNA): TGTGCCAGCAGCCGCGGACGGCTAGGCACAGATACGCAGTATTTT. The chain uses TRBV7-2 and TRBJ2-3; D is undetermined. The CDR3 sequence is 15 residues long. Per the germline V gene, CDR1 is SGHTA and CDR2 is FQGNSA. The V gene lost 5 bases and the J gene lost 1 base, with 13 bases spanning the gap.

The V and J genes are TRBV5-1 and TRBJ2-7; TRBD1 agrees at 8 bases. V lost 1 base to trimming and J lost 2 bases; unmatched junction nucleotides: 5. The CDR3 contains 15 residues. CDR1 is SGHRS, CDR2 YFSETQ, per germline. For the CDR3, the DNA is TGCGCCAGCAGCTTGATTGCAGGGGGCACCTACGAGCAGTACTTC. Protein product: CASSLIAGGTYEQYF.

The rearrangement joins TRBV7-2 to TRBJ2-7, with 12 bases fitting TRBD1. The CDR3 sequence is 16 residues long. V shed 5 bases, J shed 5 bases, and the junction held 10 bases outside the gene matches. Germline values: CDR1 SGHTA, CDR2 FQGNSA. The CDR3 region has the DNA TGTGCCAGCAGCCGATCCGGGACAGGGGGCAGGAACGAGCAGTACTTC. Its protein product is CASSRSGTGGRNEQYF.

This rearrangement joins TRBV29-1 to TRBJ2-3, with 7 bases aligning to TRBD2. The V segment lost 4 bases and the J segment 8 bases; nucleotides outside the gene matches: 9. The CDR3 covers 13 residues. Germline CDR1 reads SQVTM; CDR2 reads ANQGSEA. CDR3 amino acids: CSVAAGLGGTQYF. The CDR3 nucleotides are TGCAGCGTTGCAGCGGGGCTTGGGGGTACGCAGTATTTT.